The T cell receptor (beta chain) under discussion was sequenced for a study of neoadjuvant anti-PD-1 for oral cavity cancer. About the study: Patients mostly received three to four biweekly nivolumab doses at 3 mg/kg before surgery.

PBMC libraries mostly used 400 to 550 ng of input genomic DNA, with six replicates per sample. Assay used: immunoSEQ multiplex PCR; TCRdb lists only in-frame clones, some missing. The sample holds 12,000 to 15,000 clones, 65% to 75% seen once. Analysis of PBMCs was direct, with no culture step. The clonotype originates from a person between 40 and 85 years old with oral cavity squamous cell carcinoma. The material sequenced was PBMCs, taken before nivolumab (anti-PD-1) treatment.

In DNA form, the CDR3 reads TGTGCCAGCAGTTTATATAGCGCTAGCGGAGCGAGAGGATCCTACGAGCAGTACTTC. Its translation is CASSLYSASGARGSYEQYF. The rearrangement links TRBV7-8 to TRBJ2-7; 7 positions agree with TRBD2. V lost 6 bases to trimming and J lost 1 base; unmatched junction nucleotides: 21. There are 19 residues in the CDR3. CDR1 SGHVS and CDR2 FQNEAQ come from the germline V gene.